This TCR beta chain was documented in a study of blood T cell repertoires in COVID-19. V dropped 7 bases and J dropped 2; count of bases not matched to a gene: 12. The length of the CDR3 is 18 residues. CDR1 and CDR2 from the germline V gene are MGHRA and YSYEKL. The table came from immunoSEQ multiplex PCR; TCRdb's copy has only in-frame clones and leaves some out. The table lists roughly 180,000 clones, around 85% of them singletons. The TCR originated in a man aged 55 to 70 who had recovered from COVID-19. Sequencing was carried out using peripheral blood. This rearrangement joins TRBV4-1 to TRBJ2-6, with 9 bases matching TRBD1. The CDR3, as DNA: TGCGCCAGCACCACAATACAGGGGGCGGTACCTGGGGCCAACGTCCTGACTTTC. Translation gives CASTTIQGAVPGANVLTF.